These 29 T cell receptor beta chains share one sample of origin, sequenced in a study of shared clonotypes between healthy human individuals. CD45RO-negative, CCR7-selected cells formed the naive CD8 fraction, which excluded terminally differentiated effector memory CD45RA+ cells. Sequencing was performed with immunoSEQ multiplex PCR; in TCRdb, only in-frame clones are kept and a portion is missing. There are around 2,000,000 clones in the sample; roughly 91% occur only once, and roughly 1.7% lies in the top ten. The sample was naive CD8+ T cells from PBMCs. These receptors were collected from a man aged 18 to 30 in good health. Some clones in this sample may be carry-over from other donors' samples.

This clone was counted once. The rearrangement joins TRBV9 to TRBJ2-6, with D possibly being TRBD1 (5 bases). CDR3 length: 18 residues. CDR1 is SGDLS and CDR2 is YYNGEE in the germline V gene. The ends were cut back, 3 bases at V and 0 bases at J, with 16 bases in the middle. This CDR3 is CASSAPGPGASGANVLTF. The DNA of the CDR3 is TGTGCCAGCAGCGCACCAGGGCCAGGAGCCTCTGGGGCCAACGTCCTGACTTTC. The full variable domain, completed using reference TRBV9 and TRBJ2-6, is DSGVTQTPKHLITATGQRVTLRCSPRSGDLSVYWYQQSLDQGLQFLIQYYNGEERAKGNILERFSAQQFPDLHSELNLSSLELGDSALYFCASSAPGPGASGANVLTFGAGSRLTVL.

The V call is TRBV29-1, the J call TRBJ2-1; 7 nucleotides agree with TRBD1. Germline V gene data show CDR1 as SQVTM and CDR2 as ANQGSEA. The CDR3 runs to 13 residues. J was trimmed by 4 bases and V by 8 bases; bases with no gene match: 8. In DNA, the CDR3 is TGCAGCCTCTATGGGACAGATTACAATGAGCAGTTCTTC. Amino acids: CSLYGTDYNEQFF.

The chain links TRBV29-1 to TRBJ2-1, with D perhaps matching TRBD2 (6 bases). The V end was cut by 7 bases, the J end by 8 bases, with 27 bases between. The germline CDR1 and CDR2 sequences are SQVTM and ANQGSEA. The CDR3 covers 16 residues. The CDR3 loop reads CSDLPGAGLNWDEQFF. DNA for the CDR3: TGCAGCGATCTCCCCGGGGCGGGGCTAAACTGGGATGAGCAGTTCTTC.

V usage is TRBV18 and J usage is TRBJ2-1, with D perhaps being TRBD1 or TRBD2 (5 bases each). Germline CDR1 reads KGHSH; CDR2 reads LQKENI. Trimming pared 3 bases from V and 3 bases from J, leaving 18 bases between. The CDR3 totals 17 residues. The CDR3 is CASSPPPGVRGYNEQFF. CDR3 DNA: TGTGCCAGCTCACCGCCGCCCGGGGTAAGGGGCTACAATGAGCAGTTCTTC.

The chain employs TRBV9 and TRBJ2-1; D is undetermined. Germline assignment: CDR1 SGDLS and CDR2 YYNGEE. The CDR3 covers 16 residues. The V gene lost 4 bases and the J gene lost 0 bases, with 14 bases spanning the gap. CDR3: CASSSRPKSSYNEQFF. The CDR3, as DNA: TGTGCCAGCAGCTCGCGCCCGAAGAGCTCCTACAATGAGCAGTTCTTC.

The rearrangement links TRBV27 to TRBJ1-2, with D possibly being TRBD1 (6 bases). The CDR3 has 16 residues. From germline, CDR1 is MNHEY and CDR2 SMNVEV (reference sequence). Trimming removed 6 bases at V and 6 bases at J, with 23 bases between. CDR3 amino acids: CASSSLDRGQIDGYTF. DNA of the CDR3: TGTGCCAGCAGCTCGCTGGATCGGGGGCAGATAGATGGCTACACCTTC.

This clone was observed a single time. The chain employs TRBV11-2 and TRBJ2-3; D gene uncertain. This CDR3 comprises 17 residues. The germline CDR1 and CDR2 sequences are SGHAT and FQNNGV. Deletions cut 1 base from V and 0 bases from J, with 14 bases between. This CDR3 reads CASSLVFGSYSTDTQYF. The CDR3 bases are TGTGCCAGCAGCTTAGTTTTCGGCAGCTATAGCACAGATACGCAGTATTTT.

This chain joins TRBV10-3 and TRBJ1-2, with 8 bases matching TRBD1. The germline CDR1 and CDR2 sequences are ENHRY and SYGVKD. The CDR3 sequence is 13 residues long. The junction had 9 bases not matched to a gene; V was cut back by 11 bases and J by 4 bases. Here the CDR3 reads CASSGQELYGYTF. CDR3 coding DNA: TGTGCCTCATCGGGACAGGAGCTCTATGGCTACACCTTC.

The chain couples TRBV7-9 to TRBJ2-7; 7 nucleotides line up with TRBD2. Germline trimming cut 3 bases from V and 1 base from J; bases unmatched to any gene: 3. CDR1 and CDR2 (germline): SEHNR, FQNEAQ (reference sequence). This CDR3 is built from 14 residues. The CDR3 reads CASSLGEGSYEQYF. The CDR3 nucleotides read TGTGCCAGCAGCTTGGGGGAGGGATCCTACGAGCAGTACTTC.

The chain couples TRBV4-3 to TRBJ2-7; TRBD1 is a possible D gene (5 bases). CDR1 and CDR2 from the germline V gene are LGHNA and YSLEER. There are 15 residues in the CDR3. The ends were cut back, 0 bases at V and 4 bases at J, with 13 bases in the middle. This CDR3 reads CASSQDISGNYEQYF. The CDR3, as DNA: TGCGCCAGCAGCCAAGATATATCAGGGAATTACGAGCAGTACTTC.

This chain links TRBV6-5 with TRBJ2-3; D could derive from TRBD1 or TRBD2 (5 bases each). This CDR3 region has 14 residues. Germline CDR1 MNHEY, CDR2 SVGAGI. Trimming stripped 2 bases from V and 2 bases from J, with 8 bases between. Here the CDR3 reads CASSYKGTTDTQYF. The CDR3 DNA is TGTGCCAGCAGTTACAAGGGGACCACAGATACGCAGTATTTT.

V is TRBV9 and J is TRBJ2-1, with D possibly TRBD1 on 7 matching bases. Deletions cut 0 bases from V and 4 bases from J, with 23 bases between. Germline V lookup: CDR1 SGDLS, CDR2 YYNGEE. This CDR3 is 19 amino acids long. CDR3 amino acids: CASSVAGDRILKKYNEQFF. The CDR3 bases are TGTGCCAGCAGCGTAGCGGGGGACAGAATATTGAAAAAATACAATGAGCAGTTCTTC.

J is TRBJ2-7 and V is TRBV2, with D tentatively TRBD2 (5 bases). Trimming shortened V by 8 bases and J by 3 bases, and 20 bases separated the two germline ends. Germline-derived CDR1 and CDR2 are SNHLY and FYNNEI. This CDR3 is 15 amino acids long. The CDR3 spells CASGSGETVYYEQYF. Written as DNA, the CDR3 is TGTGCCAGCGGGAGCGGAGAAACCGTATACTACGAGCAGTACTTC.

Turning to this clone: The same CDR3 arises from other DNA sequences in this sample as well. The chain links TRBV19 to TRBJ1-1, with D perhaps matching TRBD1 (5 bases). Germline V gene lookup returns CDR1 LNHDA and CDR2 SQIVND (reference sequence). The CDR3 sequence is 13 residues long. V was pared by 6 bases and J by 0 bases, with 8 bases between. Here the CDR3 reads CASSLGVNTEAFF. Here the CDR3 DNA reads TGTGCCAGTAGCTTGGGGGTGAACACTGAAGCTTTCTTT.

This rearrangement joins TRBV14 to TRBJ1-1, with D unresolved. The CDR3 covers 13 residues. CDR1 SGHDN and CDR2 FVKESK come from the germline V gene. Deletions cut 4 bases from V and 5 bases from J, with 11 bases between. CDR3 protein: CASSLLPRTEAFF. CDR3 DNA: TGTGCCAGCAGCCTCCTTCCCCGGACTGAAGCTTTCTTT.

V usage is TRBV10-1 and J usage is TRBJ1-5; D is ambiguous. Between the trimmed V and J ends, which lost 6 bases and 4 bases, there was a span of 13 bases. This CDR3 spans 14 amino acids. Germline lookup yields CDR1 WNHNN and CDR2 SYGVQD (reference sequence). The CDR3 region is CASSPAGKNQPQHF. The CDR3 DNA sequence: TGCGCCAGCAGCCCAGCGGGGAAAAATCAGCCCCAGCATTTT.

V gene TRBV5-1 combines with J gene TRBJ2-1; D gene ambiguous. CDR3 length: 16 amino acids. The V gene's germline CDR1 is SGHRS and CDR2 YFSETQ. Trimming removed 4 bases from V and 0 bases from J, with 14 bases in between. CDR3 sequence: CASSGLVGDSYNEQFF. The CDR3 DNA is TGCGCCAGCAGCGGTCTTGTCGGTGACTCCTACAATGAGCAGTTCTTC. The variable domain in full, completed from reference TRBV5-1 and TRBJ2-1, reads KAGVTQTPRYLIKTRGQQVTLSCSPISGHRSVSWYQQTPGQGLQFLFEYFSETQRNKGNFPGRFSGRQFSNSRSEMNVSTLELGDSALYLCASSGLVGDSYNEQFFGPGTRLTVL.

V and J are TRBV7-9 and TRBJ2-5; D unclear. The ends were cut back, 5 bases at V and 5 bases at J, with 12 bases in the middle. Germline CDR1 is SEHNR and CDR2 is FQNEAQ (reference sequence). The CDR3 runs 13 residues. The CDR3 DNA reads as TGTGCCAGCAGCCCCGACTTATCGGAGACCCAGTACTTC. It yields the protein CASSPDLSETQYF.

The chain joins TRBV7-9 to TRBJ2-7; D could derive from TRBD1 or TRBD2 (6 bases each). Germline V gene lookup returns CDR1 SEHNR and CDR2 FQNEAQ (reference sequence). Trimming shortened V by 1 base and J by 13 bases, and 17 bases separated the two germline ends. CDR3 length: 13 residues. CDR3 sequence reads: CASSLEGWGAPYF. CDR3 in DNA: TGTGCCAGCAGCTTAGAGGGGTGGGGGGCCCCCTACTTC.

The chain employs TRBV7-4 and TRBJ2-7; D is tentatively TRBD1 or TRBD2 (5 bases each). The CDR3 contains 13 residues. CDR1 and CDR2 (germline): SGHVT, SQSDAQ. The V gene lost 5 bases and the J gene lost 3 bases, with 11 bases spanning the gap. The CDR3 reads CASSARGDYEQYF. The CDR3 DNA is TGTGCCAGCAGCGCCCGAGGGGACTACGAGCAGTACTTC.

The chain carries TRBV5-1 and TRBJ2-2; D is possibly TRBD1 (6 bases). Trimming took off 3 bases at V and 1 base at J, with 13 bases between the two ends. The CDR3 totals 16 residues. The germline gives CDR1 SGHRS, CDR2 YFSETQ. This CDR3 is CASSSRTDVNTGELFF. In DNA, the CDR3 is TGCGCCAGCAGCTCACGGACAGACGTGAACACCGGGGAGCTGTTTTTT.

The rearrangement joins TRBV13 to TRBJ1-2; unclear D gene. Trimming pared 4 bases from V and 6 bases from J, leaving 15 bases between. This CDR3 contains 14 residues. Germline loops: CDR1 PRHDT, CDR2 FYEKMQ (reference sequence). CDR3 coding DNA: TGTGCCAGCAGCTCCGGTTTTGAAGCGAATGGCTACACCTTC. This sequence encodes CASSSGFEANGYTF.

This chain connects TRBV6-5 to TRBJ2-7; tentatively, D is TRBD1 or TRBD2 (5 bases each). This CDR3 contains 13 residues. Germline V gene lookup returns CDR1 MNHEY and CDR2 SVGAGI. Trimming cost V 5 bases and J 3 bases, with 11 bases left between them. The CDR3, as DNA: TGTGCCAGCAGTACCCGGGACGACTACGAGCAGTACTTC. Encoded protein: CASSTRDDYEQYF.

The chain has TRBV5-1 and TRBJ1-1, with 9 positions matching TRBD1. This CDR3 is built from 14 residues. J lost 5 bases, V lost 4 bases, and 6 bases had no gene match. Germline CDR1 reads SGHRS; CDR2 reads YFSETQ. The CDR3 is CASSPLDRGTEAFF. The CDR3 DNA reads as TGCGCCAGCAGCCCCTTGGACAGGGGTACTGAAGCTTTCTTT.

This chain connects TRBV7-2 to TRBJ2-1, with 8 positions matching TRBD2. Germline V gives CDR1 SGHTA, CDR2 FQGNSA. The CDR3 spans 12 residues. CDR3 DNA: TGTGACCCGGGACTAGTTTTAGATGAGCAGTTCTTC. Translation: CDPGLVLDEQFF.

The chain has TRBV30 and TRBJ2-7; a possible D gene is TRBD1 (6 bases). This CDR3 has 13 residues. Germline CDR1 is GTSNPN and CDR2 is SVGIG (reference sequence). The V and J ends lost 4 bases and 3 bases respectively, with 13 bases between them. In DNA, the CDR3 is TGTGCCTGGAACCCCCGGGACAACTACGAGCAGTACTTC. Translated: CAWNPRDNYEQYF.

This chain uses TRBV9 with TRBJ2-7; TRBD1 aligns across 7 bases. The CDR3 totals 14 residues. V shed 7 bases, J shed 5 bases, and the junction held 12 bases outside the gene matches. Germline assignment: CDR1 SGDLS and CDR2 YYNGEE. The CDR3 coding sequence is TGTGCCAGCGGTCGGGCAGGGGGTTCCCACGAGCAGTACTTC. Its translation: CASGRAGGSHEQYF.

This clone was counted only a few times. The rearrangement links TRBV7-9 to TRBJ1-2; no definite D call. This CDR3 has 15 residues. Deletions cut 0 bases from V and 8 bases from J, with 16 bases between. The germline CDR1 and CDR2 sequences are SEHNR and FQNEAQ (reference sequence). CDR3 protein: CASSLARTGLSGYTF. CDR3 coding DNA: TGTGCCAGCAGCTTAGCCCGGACGGGTTTAAGCGGCTACACCTTC.

The chain joins TRBV25-1 to TRBJ1-2; D unresolved. V lost 3 bases and J 0 bases, leaving 8 bases between the germline ends. Germline V lookup: CDR1 MGHDK, CDR2 SYGVNS. The CDR3 is 14 residues long. CDR3 protein: CASSETAANYGYTF. The CDR3 bases are TGTGCCAGCAGTGAGACGGCAGCTAACTATGGCTACACCTTC.